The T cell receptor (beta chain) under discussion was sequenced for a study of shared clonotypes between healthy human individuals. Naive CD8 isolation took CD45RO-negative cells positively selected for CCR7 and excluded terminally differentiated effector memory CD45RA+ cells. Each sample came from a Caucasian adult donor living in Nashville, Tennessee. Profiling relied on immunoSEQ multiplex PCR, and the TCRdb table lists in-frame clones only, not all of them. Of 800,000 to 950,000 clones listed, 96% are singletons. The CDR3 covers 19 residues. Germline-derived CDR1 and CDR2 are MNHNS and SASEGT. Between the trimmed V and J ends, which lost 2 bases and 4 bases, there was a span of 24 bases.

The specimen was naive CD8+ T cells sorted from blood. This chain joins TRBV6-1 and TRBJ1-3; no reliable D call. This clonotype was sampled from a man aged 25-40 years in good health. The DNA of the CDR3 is TGTGCCAGCAGTGAACCGACCGCCCCGGTGGGGAGGAGAGGAAACACCATATATTTT. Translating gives CASSEPTAPVGRRGNTIYF.